Measured by frequency, the clone carrying this T cell receptor beta chain is medium-sized (0.01 to 0.1%). The entry originates in a study of T cell clusters in autoimmune cytopenias. TRB was amplified by touch-down multiplex PCR, primer pools A and B combined. Reanalyzing the multiplex PCR reads, TCRdb keeps one entry per CDR3 protein, without DNA. This sample's table has 2,800 or so distinct CDR3 sequences. CDR3 size: 15 residues. Germline CDR1 SGHVS, CDR2 FNYEAQ. TRB amplification used around 0.25 ug of peripheral blood genomic DNA. The source material was peripheral blood. The chain uses TRBV7-6 and TRBJ2-1; the D gene TCRdb calls, TRBD1, cannot be checked with no DNA. The clonotype was recovered from a human donor with an autoimmune cytopenia or autoimmune hepatitis (not recorded which). CDR3 in amino acids: CASSPSGQPPNEQFF.